The source of this T cell receptor (beta chain) is a study of blood T cell repertoires in COVID-19. For the study at large: The analysed material was cDNA or gDNA that came from T cells, B-cell-depleted T cells, or PBMCs.

Clones were sequenced by immunoSEQ multiplex PCR, and TCRdb holds only the in-frame ones, with some missing. The sample has approximately 300,000 clones, approximately 91% seen once. The V end was cut by 7 bases, the J end by 4 bases, with 10 bases between. The CDR3 runs 12 residues. This clone was observed a few times. Sequences were obtained from PBMCs or T cells enriched from blood (not recorded which). The TCR comes from a woman aged 30 to 39 who had been exposed to COVID-19. The chain uses TRBV12-3 or TRBV12-4 and TRBJ1-2, with D perhaps matching TRBD1 (6 bases). CDR3 protein: CASTDRSYGYTF. DNA of the CDR3: TGTGCCAGCACCGACAGGAGCTATGGCTACACCTTC.